The rows below give T cell receptor beta chains drawn from one sample of a study of metastatic and nonmetastatic thyroid tumors. Using MiXCR, TCRdb reanalyzed the PCR reads. Altogether roughly 34,000 clones are present, around 16% being singletons, with the ten largest covering over 15%. The sequenced material came from blood. The receptors shown here come from a male donor with papillary thyroid cancer or a benign thyroid nodule (not recorded which). Some clones in this sample may be carry-over from other donors' samples. CDR3s include the opening cysteine and the closing phenylalanine or tryptophan. D genes are given only for firm matches. Expanded clones are given a class, and other clones once, few, many or no size at all.

d_gene	j_gene	len	v_gene	abundance	CDR3nt	CDR3aa
TRBD1	TRBJ2-1	13	TRBV10-3	many	TGTGCCATCAGTGACAGGGGGCAGGATGAGCAGTTCTTC	CAISDRGQDEQFF
TRBD1	TRBJ1-1	14	TRBV20-1	many	TGCAGTGCTAGCTCAGAGGGGGCCAGCACTGAAGCTTTCTTT	CSASSEGASTEAFF
.	TRBJ1-5	15	TRBV6-6	few	TGTGCCAGCAGTTACTCGAATTTGGGTAACCATCCCCAGCATTTT	CASSYSNLGNHPQHF
.	TRBJ1-1	14	TRBV9	.	TGTGCCAGCAGTTTAGGGACGCGGGACACTGAAGCTTTCTTT	CASSLGTRDTEAFF
.	TRBJ2-2	17	TRBV11-1	many	TGTGCCAGCAGCTCCACCCTTCGGGGCCCGGGCACCGGGGAGCTGTTTTTT	CASSSTLRGPGTGELFF
.	TRBJ2-7	13	TRBV6-7	few	TGTGCCAGCACCTCAAAGAGGGACGGCGAGCAGTACTTC	CASTSKRDGEQYF
.	TRBJ1-2	15	TRBV19	many	TGTGCCACTCACCCGAGAGGGGCGGCGGGGGATGGCTACACCTTC	CATHPRGAAGDGYTF
.	TRBJ2-3	15	TRBV11-2	many	TGTGCCAGCAGAACCGGGACGGGAGTCACAGATACGCAGTATTTT	CASRTGTGVTDTQYF
.	TRBJ2-7	13	TRBV6-1	many	TGTGCCAGCAGTATCTTGGGGGCGGCAGAGCAGTACTTC	CASSILGAAEQYF
.	TRBJ1-3	12	TRBV6-1	many	TGTGCCGTTAGGCAGGGGAAAAACACCATATATTTT	CAVRQGKNTIYF
.	TRBJ2-1	13	TRBV2	few	TGTGCCAGCAACAGGTTCAAGGACAATGAGCAGTTCTTC	CASNRFKDNEQFF
TRBD2	TRBJ2-7	15	TRBV4-1	.	TGCGCCAGCAGCCAAGACCAACTAGCGGGATACGAGCAGTACTTC	CASSQDQLAGYEQYF
.	TRBJ2-1	14	TRBV7-3	.	TGTGCCAGCAGCTTATCAGGGTCCCACAATGAGCAGTTCTTC	CASSLSGSHNEQFF
.	TRBJ2-3	12	TRBV14	many	TGTGCCAGCAGCCAAGAGTTGTATACGCAGTATTTT	CASSQELYTQYF
.	TRBJ2-5	15	TRBV11-2	.	TGTGCCAGCAGCTTCGGCGTTGCCTACCAAGAGGCCCAGTACTTC	CASSFGVAYQEAQYF
TRBD2	TRBJ2-1	15	TRBV5-4	many	TGTGCCAGCAGAGACCTAGCGGGAGCGGACAATGAGCAGTTCTTC	CASRDLAGADNEQFF
.	TRBJ1-1	14	TRBV30	many	TGTGCCTGGAGAATTCGGGGAGTGGGAACTGAAGCTTTCTTT	CAWRIRGVGTEAFF
.	TRBJ2-3	14	TRBV11-2	many	TGTGCCAGCAGCTTAGTTGTCCCCGGAGATACGCAGTATTTT	CASSLVVPGDTQYF
.	TRBJ2-1	14	TRBV15	many	TGTGCCACCAGCAGTTTGATGGGGACGCGGGAGCAGTTCTTC	CATSSLMGTREQFF
.	TRBJ2-5	14	TRBV29-1	many	TGCAGCGTTGAGCCTCGGAACAAACAAGAGACCCAGTACTTC	CSVEPRNKQETQYF
.	TRBJ2-6	12	TRBV25-1	many	TGTGCTTCCCAGGTTGGGGCCAACGTCCTGACTTTC	CASQVGANVLTF
.	TRBJ2-5	15	TRBV11-2	many	TGTGCCAGCAGCTTCGGCGGTGCCTACCAAGAGACCCAGTACTTC	CASSFGGAYQETQYF
.	TRBJ2-3	14	TRBV5-1	many	TGCGCCAGCAGCTTCCCGGGGGCCGCAGATACGCAGTATTTT	CASSFPGAADTQYF
.	TRBJ1-1	17	TRBV6-5	.	TGTGCCGGCAGTTACGGGGCGCCTGGGAGGACCTTCGGTGAAGCTTTCTTT	CAGSYGAPGRTFGEAFF
TRBD2	TRBJ2-7	13	TRBV20-1	.	TGCAGTGCTAATCACAGGTGGGGGGGCGAGCAGTACTTC	CSANHRWGGEQYF
.	TRBJ2-1	15	TRBV7-3	many	TGTGCCAGCAGCTTAACGCTGTCACCGTACAATGAGCAGTTCTTC	CASSLTLSPYNEQFF
TRBD1	TRBJ2-4	15	TRBV10-3	many	TGTGCCATCAGTACCGACAGGGGCCAACAAAACATTCAGTACTTC	CAISTDRGQQNIQYF
.	TRBJ2-3	15	TRBV6-5	.	TGTGCCAGCAGTTACTCGGGGATAGCAGGAGATACGCAGTATTTT	CASSYSGIAGDTQYF
.	TRBJ2-3	14	TRBV20-1	many	TGCAGTGCTATCCTCGGGGGGCAGTCAGATACGCAGTATTTT	CSAILGGQSDTQYF
.	TRBJ2-1	15	TRBV6-4	few	TGTGCCAGCAGTGACTCCCACGGATCCTACAATGAGCAGTTCTTC	CASSDSHGSYNEQFF
.	TRBJ2-7	14	TRBV27	many	TGTGCCAGCAGTGAGGGACCCCGGACGTACGAGCAGTACTTC	CASSEGPRTYEQYF
TRBD1	TRBJ2-5	15	TRBV7-2	many	TGTGCCAGCAGCCCGGGACAGTCGTACCAAGAGACCCAGTACTTC	CASSPGQSYQETQYF
.	TRBJ2-1	15	TRBV5-1	.	TGCGCCAGCAGCTTGGAGGGACGGGGCGGTAGTGAGCAGTTCTTC	CASSLEGRGGSEQFF
.	TRBJ2-1	14	TRBV11-2	.	TGTGCCAGCAGCTTCTCGAGGGGGATAGATGAGCAGTTCTTC	CASSFSRGIDEQFF
TRBD1	TRBJ2-3	15	TRBV11-1	many	TGTGCCAGCAGCATCCGGGACAGCAGCACAGATACGCAGTATTTT	CASSIRDSSTDTQYF
.	TRBJ2-1	13	TRBV7-3	.	TGTGCCAGCAGCTTAAATAGCGAGGGGGAGCAGTTCTTC	CASSLNSEGEQFF
TRBD1	TRBJ2-1	12	TRBV20-1	.	TGCAGTGCCAGGGGGCCTTACAATGAGCAGTTCTTC	CSARGPYNEQFF
.	TRBJ2-1	14	TRBV2	medium-sized	TGTGCCAGCAGGACAGGGAGGACCTACAATGAGCAGTTCTTC	CASRTGRTYNEQFF
.	TRBJ2-1	14	TRBV4-1	many	TGCGCCAGCAGCCAAACAGGGATTTACAATGAGCAGTTCTTC	CASSQTGIYNEQFF
.	TRBJ1-2	13	TRBV6-2/TRBV6-3	few	TGTGCCAGCAGTTATGTAGCTAACTATGGCTACACCTTC	CASSYVANYGYTF
.	TRBJ2-1	15	TRBV5-1	many	TGCGCCAGCAGCTTGGGGTCTTTCTCCTACAATGAGCAGTTCTTC	CASSLGSFSYNEQFF
.	TRBJ2-7	15	TRBV14	.	TGTGCCATCAGCCAATCCCCCAGCCGAGTCCACGAGCAGTACTTC	CAISQSPSRVHEQYF
.	TRBJ2-3	12	TRBV7-9	many	TGTGCCAGCAGCTCCCTCTCAGATACGCAGTATTTT	CASSSLSDTQYF
.	TRBJ2-7	16	TRBV27	few	TGTGCCAGCAGTCAGTCGCCCCTAGCTGGAGCCTGCGAGCAGTACTTC	CASSQSPLAGACEQYF
.	TRBJ2-5	12	TRBV20-1	many	TGCAGTGCTAGGAAAGGTGGCGAGACCCAGTACTTC	CSARKGGETQYF
.	TRBJ2-2	14	TRBV10-1	many	TGCGCCAGCAGTGAATCTGTTGACACCGGGGAGCTGTTTTTT	CASSESVDTGELFF
.	TRBJ2-5	15	TRBV5-1	many	TGCGCCAGCAGCCGATGGGGGGGCAAGGGAGAGACCCAGTACTTC	CASSRWGGKGETQYF